Listed here is a single T cell receptor beta chain. This receptor's antigen is unknown. Per-base qualities were not stored, and no clone one base away is much larger. The data are from a study of blood T cell repertoires in COVID-19 (dated by TCRdb to about 2020). The study in broad terms: Samples from collaborators originated in the United States, Italy and Spain and spanned both the acute and convalescent phases of COVID-19. Samples were obtained from the ongoing ImmuneRACE study (first 160 participants) and from approximately 1,200 subjects provided by 6 global collaborators. Sample metadata almost always included a de-identified subject ID, COVID-19 status, age in years and sex. The repertoires were released in a freely available public database intended as a resource for research on the immune response to SARS-CoV-2. Deeply sampled blood TCRbeta repertoires from subjects exposed to, actively infected with, or recovered from COVID-19 were included in the dataset. Where HLA class I and class II types were available, the types were taken from metadata supplied by the sample provider, not from assay-based typing. The prospective study material was composed of cDNA or gDNA derived from T cells, B-cell-depleted T cells, or PBMCs.

Participants in the prospective study were enrolled through a virtual design, were aged roughly 18 to 100 years, and lived in fewer than 30 United States geographic areas. Cohort assignment in the prospective study relied on participant-reported clinical history from a screening survey and a study questionnaire. ImmuneRACE Cohort 3 recovered participants were defined by two consecutive negative NP/OP PCR tests, healthcare professional clearance, or symptom resolution. Each participant in the prospective study had whole blood, serum and a nasopharyngeal or oropharyngeal swab collected by mobile phlebotomists. Additional blood draws and questionnaires over an approximately 2-month period could optionally be provided by prospective study participants. Blood samples from the prospective study were shipped frozen or at room temperature prior to DNA extraction. The junction shows trimming of 5 bases on V and 5 bases on J, and the gene matches do not reach 13 bases of it. There are 17 amino acids in the CDR3, from cysteine to phenylalanine inclusive. CDR3 DNA only is kept here, 51 bases in frame from base 1. CDR1 MNHNY and CDR2 SVGAGI are derived from the germline V gene (reference sequence).

TCRbeta CDR3 regions were amplified from genomic DNA using the immunoSEQ Assay, a bias-controlled multiplex PCR. The authors' pipeline ran thus. Nucleated cell counts per sample were estimated from amplification of reference gene primers within the assay. To quantify the absolute abundance of each unique TCRbeta CDR3 rearrangement, sequence reads were collapsed and filtered. For each sample, productive Simpson clonality was calculated as the square root of Simpson's diversity index over productive rearrangements. Here the immuneACCESS table is served through TCRdb, limited to in-frame sequences with V and J called. Missing clones are a known gap in these copies; in checked studies unresolved V genes cover under half, and the rest lacks a known reason. That table is the source of V, J and clone size, and D and trimming were worked out from the DNA. Present in this sample are fewer than 400,000 clones, around nine tenths of which were seen just once. The ten largest clonotypes hold roughly 9.4% of the sample.

The investigation overall reported the following: The amount of clinical and demographic metadata varied by source and participant and was provided uncurated.

The specimen was PBMCs or T cells enriched from blood (not recorded which). The TCR originated in a woman in her fifties or sixties who had recovered from COVID-19. This sequence uses TRBV6-6 and TRBJ1-3; 9 of the junction bases match TRBD1. The CDR3 amino acid sequence is: CASSQRGTQGARNTIYF. The DNA sequence is TGTGCCAGCAGTCAAAGGGGCACACAGGGGGCAAGAAACACCATATATTTT.